Following are 26 T cell receptor beta chains from one sample sequenced in a study of OX40 agonist ivuxolimab in advanced cancers. Libraries were prepared by immunoSEQ multiplex PCR; TCRdb keeps only in-frame clonotypes and omits some of them. The repertoire has 15,000 to 20,000 clones, more than 60% of them found once; the top ten carry approximately 19%. The material sequenced was CD4+ or CD8+ T cells sorted from blood, taken in a trial of the OX40 agonist ivuxolimab. These receptor sequences come from an adult with an advanced solid tumor such as melanoma, head and neck, liver or kidney cancer.

CDR3: CSVDGGDSINPYEQYF. The CDR3 DNA reads TGCAGCGTTGATGGCGGGGACAGTATAAACCCCTACGAGCAGTACTTC. The rearrangement joins TRBV29-1 to TRBJ2-7, with a tentative D call TRBD1 (7 bases). V was shortened by 3 bases and J by 2 bases, with 20 bases between the two germline ends. Per germline, CDR1 SQVTM and CDR2 ANQGSEA. The CDR3 is 16 residues long.

This clone was found a few times. CDR3 in amino acids: CASSPSGSSYNEQFF. Here the CDR3 DNA reads TGTGCCAGCAGCCCTAGCGGGAGTTCCTACAATGAGCAGTTCTTC. The gene calls are TRBV5-8 and TRBJ2-1, with TRBD2 identical over 10 bases. In germline, CDR1 is SGHTS, CDR2 YDEGEE. CDR3 length equals 15 residues. V shed 4 bases, J shed 1 base, and the junction held 2 bases outside the gene matches.

This clone has a single count. This chain connects TRBV7-3 to TRBJ2-5; the match to TRBD1 covers 7 bases. Losses at the gene ends were 1 base for V and 4 bases for J; bases not matched to a gene: 0. Per germline, CDR1 SGHTA and CDR2 FQGTGA. The CDR3 length is 13 residues. The CDR3: CASSLNRGETQYF. The CDR3 DNA is TGTGCCAGCAGCTTAAACAGGGGAGAGACCCAGTACTTC.

Comments on this clone: Additional DNA sequences in this sample encode the identical CDR3. This chain joins TRBV28 and TRBJ1-5; no clear D. Per the germline V gene, CDR1 is MDHEN and CDR2 is SYDVKM. V lost 2 bases, J lost 0 bases, and 8 bases lay in between. CDR3 size: 15 residues. The CDR3 DNA follows: TGTGCCAGCAGTTTACTGGCAGATAGCAATCAGCCCCAGCATTTT. Its translation: CASSLLADSNQPQHF.

This rearrangement joins TRBV4-3 to TRBJ2-7, with 8 positions matching TRBD2. CDR1 LGHNA and CDR2 YSLEER come from the germline V gene. The CDR3 totals 15 residues. Unmatched junction bases numbered 9, after V lost 1 base and J lost 7 bases. CDR3 sequence (DNA): TGCGCCAGCAGCCAAGGGGAGGCGGGAGGATTGGAGCAGTACTTC. Amino acids: CASSQGEAGGLEQYF.

This sequence joins TRBV4-2 and TRBJ2-7; D is uncertain. The CDR3 length is 14 residues. V lost 5 bases to trimming and J lost 0 bases, with 11 bases between them. Germline CDR1 reads LGHNA; CDR2 reads YNFKEQ. The CDR3: CASSLGLSSYEQYF. CDR3 nucleotide sequence: TGTGCCAGCAGCTTAGGCTTGAGCTCCTACGAGCAGTACTTC.

The V gene is TRBV28, the J gene TRBJ2-1, with D uncertain. CDR1 MDHEN and CDR2 SYDVKM come from the germline V gene. The CDR3 covers 13 residues. V gave up 6 bases and J gave up 5 bases, with 11 bases separating them. The CDR3 nucleotides are TGTGCCAGCAGCCGATACTTAGACAATGAGCAGTTCTTC. Translation: CASSRYLDNEQFF.

As DNA, the CDR3 is TGTGCCAGCAGTTCTAGGGAGGCGGTGAACACTGAAGCTTTCTTT. It encodes CASSSREAVNTEAFF. This rearrangement joins TRBV27 to TRBJ1-1; the D is unclear. The CDR3 extends over 15 amino acids. CDR1 is MNHEY and CDR2 is SMNVEV in the germline V gene (reference sequence). Deletions cut 4 bases from V and 0 bases from J, with 12 bases between.

The chain joins TRBV6-5 to TRBJ2-1, with a weak D call TRBD1 (7 bases). This CDR3 has 14 amino acids. Germline V gene lookup returns CDR1 MNHEY and CDR2 SVGAGI. Trimming stripped 10 bases from V and 2 bases from J, with 15 bases between. The CDR3 sequence is CATNRGGTYNEQFF. CDR3 sequence (DNA): TGTGCCACAAACAGGGGAGGAACCTACAATGAGCAGTTCTTC.

The rearrangement links TRBV7-8 to TRBJ2-1, with 12 bases matching TRBD2. The CDR3 loop spans 16 amino acids. Germline V gene data show CDR1 as SGHVS and CDR2 as FQNEAQ. V shed 3 bases, J shed 8 bases, and the junction held 8 bases outside the gene matches. CDR3: CASSFLTSGSRDEQFF. The CDR3 DNA sequence: TGTGCCAGCAGCTTTCTGACTAGCGGGAGTAGAGATGAGCAGTTCTTC. The entire variable domain, with the rest obtained from reference TRBV7-8 and TRBJ2-1, is as follows: GAGVSQSPRYKVAKRGQDVALRCDPISGHVSLFWYQQALGQGPEFLTYFQNEAQLDKSGLPSDRFFAERPEGSVSTLKIQRTQQEDSAVYLCASSFLTSGSRDEQFFGPGTRLTVL.

J is TRBJ2-3 and V is TRBV5-4; 7 bases fit TRBD1. The germline V gene has CDR1 SGHNT and CDR2 YYREEE (reference sequence). V lost 5 bases and J lost 2; bases outside the gene matches: 5. The CDR3 spans 14 residues. The DNA of the CDR3 is TGTGCCAGCAGGTCGGGACAGAACACAGATACGCAGTATTTT. Residues: CASRSGQNTDTQYF.

In its sample, this clone ranks as medium-sized. The gene calls are TRBV27 and TRBJ1-5; no clear D. The V end was cut by 6 bases, the J end by 2 bases, with 2 bases between. The CDR3 is made up of 11 amino acids. CDR1 is MNHEY and CDR2 is SMNVEV in the germline V gene (reference sequence). CDR3 sequence: CASSRNQPQHF. CDR3 nucleotide sequence: TGTGCCAGCAGCCGCAATCAGCCCCAGCATTTT.

This clone was seen a single time. The rearrangement links TRBV7-2 to TRBJ2-5; possible D gene TRBD2, 5 bases. Trimming removed 5 bases from V and 4 bases from J, with 11 bases in between. CDR3 length: 13 residues. The germline gives CDR1 SGHTA, CDR2 FQGNSA. The CDR3 sequence: CASSPRAGETQYF. CDR3 nucleotides: TGTGCCAGCAGCCCTCGGGCGGGAGAGACCCAGTACTTC.

In this sample, this clone turned up a few times. This chain connects TRBV7-8 to TRBJ1-5; D gene unclear. This CDR3 region has 15 residues. With 5 bases removed from V and 6 bases from J, the gap between germline ends came to 17 bases. Germline loops: CDR1 SGHVS, CDR2 FQNEAQ. The CDR3 loop reads CASSPIAYLGQPQHF. CDR3 DNA: TGTGCCAGCAGCCCGATAGCCTATCTAGGTCAGCCCCAGCATTTT.

This clone was found a few times. The V and J genes are TRBV9 and TRBJ2-7, with 9 bases aligning to TRBD2. The V and J ends lost 0 bases and 2 bases, in that order; junction bases with no gene match: 3. There are 15 residues in the CDR3. Germline CDR1 and CDR2: SGDLS and YYNGEE. The CDR3 DNA reads TGTGCCAGCAGCGTAGGCGGGGGGGATACCTACGAGCAGTACTTC. It encodes CASSVGGGDTYEQYF.

The V and J genes are TRBV6-1 and TRBJ2-1, with 11 bases that match TRBD2. CDR3 length: 16 residues. Unmatched junction bases numbered 8, after V lost 2 bases and J lost 8 bases. Germline lookup yields CDR1 MNHNS and CDR2 SASEGT. CDR3 protein: CASSETELAGVDEQFF. Here the CDR3 DNA reads TGTGCCAGCAGTGAAACTGAACTAGCGGGAGTGGATGAGCAGTTCTTC.

By share, this clone counts as medium-sized. This chain joins TRBV28 and TRBJ1-1, with a weak D call TRBD1 (6 bases). V gave up 5 bases and J gave up 1 base, with 8 bases separating them. The CDR3 spans 13 residues. Germline loops: CDR1 MDHEN, CDR2 SYDVKM. The CDR3 spells CASSLTGNTEAFF. The CDR3 DNA reads TGTGCCAGCAGTCTGACAGGGAACACTGAAGCTTTCTTT.

The table lists this clone with a few counts. DNA of the CDR3: TGTGCCAGCAGCTACACAGTCTCTGGGGCCAACGTCCTGACTTTC. Its translation: CASSYTVSGANVLTF. The V and J genes are TRBV7-2 and TRBJ2-6; D unclear. With 4 bases removed from V and 0 bases from J, the gap between germline ends came to 7 bases. The CDR3 length is 15 residues. Germline CDR1 SGHTA, CDR2 FQGNSA.

This sequence joins TRBV27 and TRBJ2-1, with D possibly TRBD1 on 6 matching bases. V lost 6 bases to trimming and J lost 7 bases, with 10 bases between them. This CDR3 contains 12 residues. Germline CDR1 MNHEY, CDR2 SMNVEV (reference sequence). CDR3: CASSPGENEQFF. In nucleotides, the CDR3 is TGTGCCAGCAGCCCAGGGGAAAATGAGCAGTTCTTC.

This rearrangement joins TRBV2 to TRBJ2-1; 9 bases agree with TRBD2. This CDR3 is 16 amino acids long. Per germline, CDR1 SNHLY and CDR2 FYNNEI. The CDR3 DNA follows: TGTGTCACCATTGTTTCGAGCGGGAGGTCCTACAATGAGCAGTTCTTC. Its translation: CVTIVSSGRSYNEQFF.

The chain joins TRBV13 to TRBJ2-7; tentatively, D is TRBD1 (6 bases). V lost 6 bases and J lost 2, with 11 bases in between. The CDR3 consists of 13 residues. CDR1 is PRHDT, CDR2 FYEKMQ, per germline (reference sequence). The CDR3 coding sequence is TGTGCCAGCAGACAGGGAGATACCTACGAGCAGTACTTC. As protein: CASRQGDTYEQYF.

This clone was observed a single time. The gene calls are TRBV5-1 and TRBJ1-2; D not certain. Trimming shortened V by 6 bases and J by 6 bases, and 15 bases separated the two germline ends. The CDR3 length is 13 residues. Looked up from germline, CDR1 is SGHRS and CDR2 is YFSETQ. The CDR3 sequence is CASTPNTADGYTF. CDR3 coding DNA: TGCGCCAGCACACCGAACACGGCGGATGGCTACACCTTC.

The rearrangement links TRBV29-1 to TRBJ2-1; 11 bases map to TRBD1. The CDR3 covers 16 residues. Germline assignment: CDR1 SQVTM and CDR2 ANQGSEA. With V trimmed by 1 base and J by 8 bases, 10 bases remained unmatched. CDR3 loop: CSVEGGRDRGFDEQFF. CDR3 DNA: TGCAGCGTTGAAGGCGGTAGGGACAGGGGGTTCGATGAGCAGTTCTTC.

This clone has only a few counts. This chain connects TRBV28 to TRBJ2-5, with TRBD2 matching over 9 bases. CDR3 size: 16 residues. V gave up 1 base and J gave up 3 bases; unmatched junction bases: 6. Germline loops: CDR1 MDHEN, CDR2 SYDVKM. CDR3 amino acids: CASSLSWGGGEETQYF. The CDR3 DNA reads as TGTGCCAGCAGTTTATCTTGGGGCGGGGGGGAAGAGACCCAGTACTTC.

The chain recombines TRBV19 with TRBJ2-3; TRBD2 matches at 8 bases. Trimming cost V 3 bases and J 2 bases; bases outside gene matches: 4. Germline lookup yields CDR1 LNHDA and CDR2 SQIVND (reference sequence). CDR3 length: 15 residues. CDR3: CASSMGAGDTDTQYF. The CDR3 DNA reads as TGTGCCAGTAGTATGGGAGCGGGAGACACAGATACGCAGTATTTT.

The genes are TRBV27 and TRBJ1-1; D is undetermined. Trimming removed 5 bases at V and 6 bases at J, with 13 bases between. Germline CDR1 and CDR2: MNHEY and SMNVEV (reference sequence). The CDR3 is 13 amino acids. CDR3 bases: TGTGCCAGCAGTCCGAGGACTCACCCTGAAGCTTTCTTT. The encoded protein is CASSPRTHPEAFF.